This TCR beta chain was identified during a study of response to subunit inactivated influenza vaccine. TCRdb fed the RT-PCR reads into MiXCR, producing one record per CDR3 protein. The sample records around 540,000 distinct CDR3 sequences, 12% being singletons. This clonotype has a handful of counts. The starting material was PBMCs from blood, obtained on the day of vaccination. This TCR came from a man in his fifties who received an inactivated influenza vaccine.

The CDR3 DNA sequence: TGTGCCAGCTCACCTGGGGCGAATCAGTATGGCTACACCTTC. Its protein product is CASSPGANQYGYTF. J is TRBJ1-2 and V is TRBV18; D is possibly TRBD1 (5 bases). The germline CDR1 and CDR2 sequences are KGHSH and LQKENI. The V gene lost 3 bases and the J gene lost 5 bases, with 13 bases spanning the gap. This CDR3 has 14 residues.